The 26 T cell receptor beta chains reported below all come from one sample, sequenced in a study of T cells in tuberculosis. Clones were read by immunoSEQ multiplex PCR, and TCRdb kept only the in-frame ones, dropping some. The table shows about 38,000 clones, with roughly 95% occurring only once. The time point denotes: new active TB diagnosis, blood taken before or within 7 days of starting treatment. This specimen was PBMCs, taken at tuberculosis diagnosis. These receptors originate from an adult with tuberculosis.

V usage is TRBV25-1 and J usage is TRBJ1-6, with D possibly being TRBD1 (5 bases). The CDR3 loop spans 15 amino acids. Trimming removed 3 bases at V and 7 bases at J, with 13 bases between. The germline gives CDR1 MGHDK, CDR2 SYGVNS. CDR3 bases: TGTGCCAGCAGTGATTCGTCACGGGGGAATTCACCCCTCCACTTT. Its protein product is CASSDSSRGNSPLHF.

This chain uses TRBV6-1 with TRBJ1-6; D is undetermined. The V gene's germline CDR1 is MNHNS and CDR2 SASEGT. V was shortened by 3 bases and J by 8 bases, with 8 bases between the two germline ends. The CDR3 has 13 residues. CDR3 residues: CASSESGYSPLHF. The CDR3 DNA sequence: TGTGCCAGCAGTGAGTCAGGATATTCACCCCTCCACTTT.

This clone was seen once. The rearrangement joins TRBV27 to TRBJ2-1, with D possibly matching TRBD2 (5 bases). Per germline, CDR1 MNHEY and CDR2 SMNVEV (reference sequence). The V and J ends lost 4 bases and 6 bases respectively, with 16 bases between them. The CDR3 is 15 amino acids. The CDR3 nucleotides read TGTGCCAGCAGTTCCTACCGGACTTTGGGCAATGAGCAGTTCTTC. It is translated as CASSSYRTLGNEQFF.

The rearrangement joins TRBV6-1 to TRBJ2-7; 7 bases are a match to TRBD1. Germline trimming cut 5 bases from V and 11 bases from J; bases unmatched to any gene: 9. CDR3 length equals 12 residues. Germline CDR1 reads MNHNS; CDR2 reads SASEGT. CDR3 DNA sequence: TGTGCCAGCAGTTTTTCAGACAGGGAAAAGTACTTC. Its protein product is CASSFSDREKYF.

The rearrangement joins TRBV5-1 to TRBJ2-7; TRBD1 aligns across 11 bases. In germline, CDR1 is SGHRS, CDR2 YFSETQ. The J segment lost 3 bases and the V segment lost 4 bases, leaving 3 bases of the junction unmatched. This CDR3 is 14 amino acids long. The CDR3 is CASSQGTGGYEQYF. The CDR3 DNA reads TGCGCCAGCAGCCAAGGGACAGGGGGCTACGAGCAGTACTTC.

Written as DNA, the CDR3 is TGTGCCAGCAGCAAACAGGGGTTCACCGGGGAGCTGTTTTTT. Residues: CASSKQGFTGELFF. The chain couples TRBV11-2 to TRBJ2-2, with 7 bases lining up with TRBD1. The CDR3 length is 14 residues. The germline V gene has CDR1 SGHAT and CDR2 FQNNGV. Trimming cost V 5 bases and J 4 bases; bases outside gene matches: 4.

The rearrangement links TRBV2 to TRBJ2-3, with 15 bases lining up with TRBD2. Germline values: CDR1 SNHLY, CDR2 FYNNEI. V shed 9 bases and J 0 bases; nucleotides not matched to a gene: 10. The CDR3 runs 18 residues. The CDR3 DNA follows: TGTGCCAGTAGCCGCAGGACTAGCGGGGGGGGTAGCACAGATACGCAGTATTTT. It encodes CASSRRTSGGGSTDTQYF.

The chain employs TRBV6-6 and TRBJ1-1; D is uncertain. V shed 5 bases and J shed 6 bases, with 10 bases lying between them. Germline V gene lookup returns CDR1 MNHNY and CDR2 SVGAGI (reference sequence). This CDR3 has 12 residues. CDR3 residues: CASSPGWSEAFF. The CDR3 nucleotides are TGTGCCAGCAGTCCCGGTTGGTCTGAAGCTTTCTTT.

The J gene is TRBJ2-2, the V gene TRBV7-3; 7 positions agree with TRBD2. Germline lookup yields CDR1 SGHTA and CDR2 FQGTGA. The V and J ends lost 5 bases and 5 bases, in that order; junction bases with no gene match: 8. CDR3 length equals 15 residues. CDR3 sequence (DNA): TGTGCCAGCAGCCCGGGGAGGGCGGTGACCGGGGAGCTGTTTTTT. It yields the protein CASSPGRAVTGELFF.

The chain recombines TRBV27 with TRBJ2-2; 7 bases align to TRBD2. Germline CDR1 is MNHEY and CDR2 is SMNVEV (reference sequence). The CDR3 is made up of 14 amino acids. After removal of 7 bases from V and 1 base from J, the junction contained 3 bases not matched to a gene. The CDR3 region has the DNA TGTGCCAGCACTTGGGGGGGGAACACCGGGGAGCTGTTTTTT. It encodes CASTWGGNTGELFF.

This rearrangement joins TRBV27 to TRBJ1-4; 7 positions agree with TRBD1. V was clipped by 3 bases and J by 2 bases; unmatched bases: 3. The CDR3 has 15 amino acids. Germline CDR1 and CDR2: MNHEY and SMNVEV (reference sequence). The CDR3 region is CASSLRGPTNEKLFF. The CDR3 DNA is TGTGCCAGCAGTTTGAGGGGGCCGACTAATGAAAAACTGTTTTTT.

The J gene is TRBJ2-1, the V gene TRBV29-1; weak D call: TRBD1 (6 bases). Trimming stripped 1 base from V and 0 bases from J, with 13 bases between. This CDR3 is built from 16 residues. CDR1 is SQVTM, CDR2 ANQGSEA, per germline. In nucleotides, the CDR3 is TGCAGCGTTGAAGGGTCGGGCAGGGGCTCCTACAATGAGCAGTTCTTC. This sequence encodes CSVEGSGRGSYNEQFF.

This chain connects TRBV10-3 to TRBJ2-4; TRBD2 matches at 16 bases. Per the germline V gene, CDR1 is ENHRY and CDR2 is SYGVKD. V dropped 3 bases and J dropped 0; count of bases not matched to a gene: 8. The CDR3 contains 20 residues. CDR3 DNA: TGTGCCATCAGTGAATCCGGGACTAGCGGGGGGGCTCTAGCCAAAAACATTCAGTACTTC. As protein: CAISESGTSGGALAKNIQYF.

The chain employs TRBV5-5 and TRBJ2-3; 7 bases fit TRBD2. This CDR3 is 15 amino acids long. J was trimmed by 5 bases and V by 0 bases; bases with no gene match: 6. CDR1 and CDR2 from the germline V gene are SGHKS and YYEKEE (reference sequence). CDR3 sequence: CASSLDLASGDTQYF. The CDR3 nucleotides are TGTGCCAGCAGCTTGGACCTGGCTAGCGGAGATACGCAGTATTTT.

The CDR3 nucleotides read TGTGCCAGCAGGGAACGGGACAGGGGTGAAAAACTGTTTTTT. This sequence encodes CASRERDRGEKLFF. The gene calls are TRBV2 and TRBJ1-4, with 10 nucleotides matching TRBD1. Trimming cost V 6 bases and J 7 bases; bases outside gene matches: 5. CDR1 is SNHLY, CDR2 FYNNEI, per germline. The CDR3 has 14 residues.

Of note for this clone: As the CDR3 is not closed by the conserved phenylalanine or tryptophan, this likely results from a read error. The DNA is left out, because the CDR3 cannot be placed on it with certainty; the CDR3 is given as TCRdb lists it. The chain couples TRBV12-5 to TRBJ1-6. Germline loops: CDR1 LGHNT, CDR2 FRNRAP. Ends included, the CDR3 has 11 residues. This chain's CDR3 is CASGLQRGGFI.

The chain carries TRBV5-1 and TRBJ2-7, with 10 nucleotides matching TRBD1. This CDR3 has 13 amino acids. V gave up 8 bases and J gave up 1 base; unmatched junction bases: 3. CDR1 and CDR2 from the germline V gene are SGHRS and YFSETQ. The CDR3, as DNA: TGCGCCAGGTCGGACAGGGGGTCCTACGAGCAGTACTTC. Amino acid sequence: CARSDRGSYEQYF.

This clone was recorded only once. The chain joins TRBV11-2 to TRBJ2-7; TRBD1 agrees at 7 bases. The CDR3 contains 16 residues. V was pared by 4 bases and J by 9 bases, with 18 bases of the junction left unmatched. The V gene's germline CDR1 is SGHAT and CDR2 FQNNGV. CDR3 nucleotides: TGTGCCAGCAGCTATACTACAGGGGCCGTTGGCGTAGGGCAGTACTTC. Protein product: CASSYTTGAVGVGQYF.

The chain uses TRBV5-1 and TRBJ2-3, with 13 nucleotides matching TRBD2. Trimming removed 4 bases from V and 0 bases from J; junction bases left unmatched: 14. The CDR3 is made up of 20 amino acids. CDR1 and CDR2 from the germline V gene are SGHRS and YFSETQ. CDR3 sequence reads: CASSLHPTSGGSPSTDTQYF. The CDR3 DNA is TGCGCCAGCAGCCTCCATCCGACTAGCGGGGGGTCCCCGAGCACAGATACGCAGTATTTT.

The chain links TRBV6-5 to TRBJ1-5, with D maybe TRBD1 (5 bases). Trimming stripped 7 bases from V and 8 bases from J, with 21 bases between. The CDR3 runs 15 residues. Germline CDR1 is MNHEY and CDR2 is SVGAGI. The CDR3 nucleotides are TGTGCCAGCAAGTTTCGGGGGACGGATCTTGAGCCCCAGCATTTT. Translating gives CASKFRGTDLEPQHF.

The chain employs TRBV18 and TRBJ2-3; the D is unclear. V lost 2 bases and J 2 bases, leaving 8 bases between the germline ends. CDR3 size: 14 residues. Germline values: CDR1 KGHSH, CDR2 LQKENI. CDR3 DNA sequence: TGTGCCAGCTCACCAGGTAGCTTCACAGATACGCAGTATTTT. Protein sequence: CASSPGSFTDTQYF.

The chain has TRBV4-1 and TRBJ1-5; no reliable D call. Germline lookup yields CDR1 MGHRA and CDR2 YSYEKL. The CDR3 is 16 amino acids. The V and J ends lost 2 bases and 1 base respectively, with 12 bases between them. This CDR3 is CASSQSAGESNQPQHF. The CDR3 DNA reads as TGCGCCAGCAGCCAATCAGCGGGTGAGAGCAATCAGCCCCAGCATTTT.

This clone was detected once. The J gene is TRBJ2-7, the V gene TRBV7-2; 7 bases fit TRBD1. In germline, CDR1 is SGHTA, CDR2 FQGNSA. Losses at the gene ends were 8 bases for V and 3 bases for J; bases not matched to a gene: 10. CDR3 length: 14 amino acids. The CDR3 region has the DNA TGTGCCAGCGGCCGGGACAGACAATACTACGAGCAGTACTTC. As protein: CASGRDRQYYEQYF.

The gene calls are TRBV6-1 and TRBJ2-1, with 9 bases aligning to TRBD1. Per the germline V gene, CDR1 is MNHNS and CDR2 is SASEGT. Losses at the gene ends were 1 base for V and 4 bases for J; bases not matched to a gene: 2. The CDR3 consists of 15 residues. The chain's CDR3 is CASSEGGTGYNEQFF. In DNA form, the CDR3 reads TGTGCCAGCAGTGAAGGGGGGACAGGGTACAATGAGCAGTTCTTC.

The chain couples TRBV19 to TRBJ1-6; 7 bases are a match to TRBD1. Germline CDR1 LNHDA, CDR2 SQIVND (reference sequence). With V trimmed by 5 bases and J by 5 bases, 6 bases remained unmatched. The CDR3 runs 15 residues. CDR3 in DNA: TGTGCCAGTAGTGCCCGGGACAGCCATAATTCACCCCTCCACTTT. Protein: CASSARDSHNSPLHF.

This clone was seen only a few times. The rearrangement uses TRBV2 and TRBJ2-4; no definite D call. V lost 4 bases and J 2 bases, leaving 12 bases between the germline ends. This CDR3 region has 15 residues. The germline gives CDR1 SNHLY, CDR2 FYNNEI. DNA for the CDR3: TGTGCCAGCAGTGTCACCGGTCTACCCAAAAACATTCAGTACTTC. Its translation is CASSVTGLPKNIQYF. Based on the CDR3 plus reference TRBV2 and TRBJ2-4, the full variable domain is EPEVTQTPSHQVTQMGQEVILRCVPISNHLYFYWYRQILGQKVEFLVSFYNNEISEKSEIFDDQFSVERPDGSNFTLKIRSTKLEDSAMYFCASSVTGLPKNIQYFGAGTRLSVL.